This TCR beta chain was recovered during a study of immune evolution from preneoplasia to lung adenocarcinoma. V dropped 5 bases and J dropped 4; count of bases not matched to a gene: 19. The CDR3 runs to 18 residues. The V gene's germline CDR1 is SGHVS and CDR2 FQNEAQ. With respect to this clone: The antigen remains unidentified.

Findings and limits, study-wide: Normal lung had the highest top T cell clone frequencies.

Clones were read by immunoSEQ multiplex PCR, and TCRdb kept only the in-frame ones, dropping some. The sample has about 14,000 clones, around 86% seen once. The clonotype comes from a donor aged 70 or older with lung adenocarcinoma. Sequenced input: FFPE lung adenocarcinoma in situ tissue. The chain recombines TRBV7-8 with TRBJ1-2; 7 bases align to TRBD1. This CDR3 reads CASSPLTSYGTDGYGYTF. For the CDR3, the DNA is TGTGCCAGCAGCCCATTAACCTCTTACGGGACAGATGGCTATGGCTACACCTTC.